This T cell receptor beta chain originates from a study of response to subunit inactivated influenza vaccine. TCRdb passed the RT-PCR reads through MiXCR, listing each CDR3 protein once. The sample comprises about 520,000 distinct CDR3 sequences, 9.5% to 13% of which are singletons, and roughly 12% rests with the top ten. Germline CDR1 is SNHLY and CDR2 is FYNNEI. This CDR3 region has 14 residues. V lost 4 bases to trimming and J lost 2 bases, with 12 bases between them. This clonotype was observed a few times. What it binds is not known. Broader study findings: Few additional T cells are recruited per seasonal influenza vaccination, authors suggested.

This TCR came from a man over 45 who received an inactivated influenza vaccine. The starting material was PBMCs from blood, obtained roughly 47 days after vaccination. J is TRBJ2-7 and V is TRBV2; a possible D gene is TRBD1 (7 bases). The CDR3 nucleotides are TGTGCCAGCAGTGGGCAGGGGGGACCCTACGAGCAGTACTTC. It specifies CASSGQGGPYEQYF.